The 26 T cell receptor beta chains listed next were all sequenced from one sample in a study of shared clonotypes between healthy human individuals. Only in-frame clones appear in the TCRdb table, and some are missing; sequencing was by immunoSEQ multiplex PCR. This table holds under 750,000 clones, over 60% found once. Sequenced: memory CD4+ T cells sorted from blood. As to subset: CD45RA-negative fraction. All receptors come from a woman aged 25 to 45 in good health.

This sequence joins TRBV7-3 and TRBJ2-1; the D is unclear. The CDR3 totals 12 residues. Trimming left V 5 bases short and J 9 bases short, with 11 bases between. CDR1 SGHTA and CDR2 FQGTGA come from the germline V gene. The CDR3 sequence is CASSPSGAEQFF. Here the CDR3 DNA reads TGTGCCAGCAGCCCGTCTGGCGCTGAGCAGTTCTTC.

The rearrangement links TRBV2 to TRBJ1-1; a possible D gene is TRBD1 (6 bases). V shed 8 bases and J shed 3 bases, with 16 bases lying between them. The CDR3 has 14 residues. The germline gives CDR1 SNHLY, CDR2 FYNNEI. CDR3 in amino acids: CASDQGWADTEAFF. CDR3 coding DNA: TGTGCCAGCGATCAGGGGTGGGCGGACACTGAAGCTTTCTTT.

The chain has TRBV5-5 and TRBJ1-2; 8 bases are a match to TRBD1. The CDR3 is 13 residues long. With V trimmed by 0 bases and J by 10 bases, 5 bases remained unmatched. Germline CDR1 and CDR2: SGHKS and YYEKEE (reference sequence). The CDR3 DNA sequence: TGTGCCAGCAGCTTGGGCAGGGGGCAGGACTACACCTTC. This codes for CASSLGRGQDYTF.

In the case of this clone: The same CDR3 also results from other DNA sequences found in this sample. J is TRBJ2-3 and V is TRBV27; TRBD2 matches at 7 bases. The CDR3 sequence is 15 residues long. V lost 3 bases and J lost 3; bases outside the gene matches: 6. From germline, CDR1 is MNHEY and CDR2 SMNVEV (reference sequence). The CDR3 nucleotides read TGTGCCAGCAGTTTCGGGACTACGGGGACAGATACGCAGTATTTT. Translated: CASSFGTTGTDTQYF.

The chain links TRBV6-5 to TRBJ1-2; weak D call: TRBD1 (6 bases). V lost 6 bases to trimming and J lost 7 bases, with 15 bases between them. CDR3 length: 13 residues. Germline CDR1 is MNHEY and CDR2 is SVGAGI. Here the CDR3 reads CASRTTGNSGYTF. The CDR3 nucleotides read TGTGCCAGCAGGACCACAGGGAATTCTGGCTACACCTTC.

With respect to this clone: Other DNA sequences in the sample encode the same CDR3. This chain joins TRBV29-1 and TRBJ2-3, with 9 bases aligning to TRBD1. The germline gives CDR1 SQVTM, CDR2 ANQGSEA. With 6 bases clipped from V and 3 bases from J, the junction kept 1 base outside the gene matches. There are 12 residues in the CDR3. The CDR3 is CSVGQGTDTQYF. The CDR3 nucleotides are TGCAGCGTGGGACAGGGAACAGATACGCAGTATTTT.

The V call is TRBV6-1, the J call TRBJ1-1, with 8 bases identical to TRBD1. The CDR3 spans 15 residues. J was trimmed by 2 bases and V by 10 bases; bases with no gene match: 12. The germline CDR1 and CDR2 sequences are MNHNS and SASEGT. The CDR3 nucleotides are TGTGCCACCCAACAGGGGGATTACTTTAACACTGAAGCTTTCTTT. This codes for CATQQGDYFNTEAFF.

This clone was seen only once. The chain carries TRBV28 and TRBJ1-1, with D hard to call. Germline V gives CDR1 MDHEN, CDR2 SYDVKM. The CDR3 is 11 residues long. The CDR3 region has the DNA TGTGCGACCGGAGTAGTTGGTGAAGCTTTCTTT. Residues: CATGVVGEAFF. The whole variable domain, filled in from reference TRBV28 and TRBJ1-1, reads DVKVTQSSRYLVKRTGEKVFLECVQDMDHENMFWYRQDPGLGLRLIYFSYDVKMKEKGDIPEGYSVSREKKERFSLILESASTNQTSMYLCATGVVGEAFFGQGTRLTVV.

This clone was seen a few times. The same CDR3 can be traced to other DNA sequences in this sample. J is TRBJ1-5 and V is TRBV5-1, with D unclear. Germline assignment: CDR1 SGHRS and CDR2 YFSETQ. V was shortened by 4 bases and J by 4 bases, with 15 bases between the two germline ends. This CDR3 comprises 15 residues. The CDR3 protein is CASSLEGGGNQPQHF. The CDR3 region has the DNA TGCGCCAGCAGCCTCGAGGGCGGCGGGAATCAGCCCCAGCATTTT.

CDR3 in amino acids: CASSLGVVGAYGYTF. The CDR3 DNA sequence: TGTGCCAGCAGCTTGGGGGTGGTTGGGGCCTATGGCTACACCTTC. This chain links TRBV5-4 with TRBJ1-2, with D possibly being TRBD1 (5 bases). This CDR3 is 15 amino acids long. The germline V gene has CDR1 SGHNT and CDR2 YYREEE (reference sequence). V shed 0 bases and J shed 4 bases, with 13 bases lying between them. Full variable domain (missing parts from reference TRBV5-4 and TRBJ1-2): ETGVTQSPTHLIKTRGQQVTLRCSSQSGHNTVSWYQQALGQGPQFIFQYYREEENGRGNFPPRFSGLQFPNYSSELNVNALELDDSALYLCASSLGVVGAYGYTFGSGTRLTVV.

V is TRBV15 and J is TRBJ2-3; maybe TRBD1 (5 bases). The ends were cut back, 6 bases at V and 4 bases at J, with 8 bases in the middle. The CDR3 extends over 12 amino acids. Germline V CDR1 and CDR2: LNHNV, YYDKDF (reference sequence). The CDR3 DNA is TGTGCCACCAGTAGGGGCGCAGATACGCAGTATTTT. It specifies CATSRGADTQYF. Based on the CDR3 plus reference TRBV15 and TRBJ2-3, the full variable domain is DAMVIQNPRYQVTQFGKPVTLSCSQTLNHNVMYWYQQKSSQAPKLLFHYYDKDFNNEADTPDNFQSRRPNTSFCFLDIRSPGLGDTAMYLCATSRGADTQYFGPGTRLTVL.

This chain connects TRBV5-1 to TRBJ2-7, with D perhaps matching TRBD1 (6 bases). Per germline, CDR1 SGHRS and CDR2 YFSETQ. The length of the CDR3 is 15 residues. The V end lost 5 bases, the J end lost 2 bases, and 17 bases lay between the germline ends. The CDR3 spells CASRNHPTGTYEQYF. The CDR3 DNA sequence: TGCGCCAGCAGGAACCACCCGACAGGAACCTACGAGCAGTACTTC.

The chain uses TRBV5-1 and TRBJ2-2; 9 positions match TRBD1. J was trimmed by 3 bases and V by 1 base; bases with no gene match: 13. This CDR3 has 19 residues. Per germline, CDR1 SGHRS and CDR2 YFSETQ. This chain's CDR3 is CASSLSVQGAIQYTGELFF. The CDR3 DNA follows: TGCGCCAGCAGCTTGTCGGTACAGGGGGCTATTCAGTACACCGGGGAGCTGTTTTTT.

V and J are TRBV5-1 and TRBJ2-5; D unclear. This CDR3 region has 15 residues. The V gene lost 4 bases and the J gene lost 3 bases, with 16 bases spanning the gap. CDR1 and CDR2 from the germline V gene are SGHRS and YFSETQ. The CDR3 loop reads CASSRADPSKETQYF. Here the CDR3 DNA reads TGCGCCAGCAGCAGGGCGGACCCCTCTAAAGAGACCCAGTACTTC. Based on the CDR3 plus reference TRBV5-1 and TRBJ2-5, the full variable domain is KAGVTQTPRYLIKTRGQQVTLSCSPISGHRSVSWYQQTPGQGLQFLFEYFSETQRNKGNFPGRFSGRQFSNSRSEMNVSTLELGDSALYLCASSRADPSKETQYFGPGTRLLVL.

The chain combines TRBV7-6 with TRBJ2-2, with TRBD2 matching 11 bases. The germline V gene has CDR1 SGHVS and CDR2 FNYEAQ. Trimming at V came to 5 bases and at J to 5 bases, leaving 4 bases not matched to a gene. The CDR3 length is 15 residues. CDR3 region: CASSPTSGATGELFF. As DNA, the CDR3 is TGTGCCAGCAGCCCGACTAGCGGGGCGACCGGGGAGCTGTTTTTT.

The CDR3 loop is CASSLSSWGNSRKGEQYF. For the CDR3, the DNA is TGTGCCAGCAGTTTATCCTCATGGGGGAACAGCCGAAAGGGCGAGCAGTACTTC. The chain employs TRBV27 and TRBJ2-7, with D tentatively TRBD1 or TRBD2 (5 bases each). V gave up 0 bases and J gave up 6 bases, with 24 bases separating them. Looked up from germline, CDR1 is MNHEY and CDR2 is SMNVEV (reference sequence). The CDR3 is 18 amino acids.

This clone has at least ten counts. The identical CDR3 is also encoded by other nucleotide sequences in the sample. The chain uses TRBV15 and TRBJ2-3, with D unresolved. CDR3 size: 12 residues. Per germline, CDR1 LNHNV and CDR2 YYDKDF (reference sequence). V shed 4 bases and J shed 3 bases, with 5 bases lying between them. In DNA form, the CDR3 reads TGTGCCACCAGCAACAGAACAGATACGCAGTATTTT. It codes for CATSNRTDTQYF.

The CDR3 nucleotides read TGTGCCACCAGCTTCCGAGACCGGGTCCAAGAGACCCAGTACTTC. Amino acid sequence: CATSFRDRVQETQYF. The V gene is TRBV15, the J gene TRBJ2-5; D gene ambiguous. Trimming took off 5 bases at V and 1 base at J, with 14 bases between the two ends. The CDR3 is 15 amino acids. CDR1 is LNHNV and CDR2 is YYDKDF in the germline V gene (reference sequence).

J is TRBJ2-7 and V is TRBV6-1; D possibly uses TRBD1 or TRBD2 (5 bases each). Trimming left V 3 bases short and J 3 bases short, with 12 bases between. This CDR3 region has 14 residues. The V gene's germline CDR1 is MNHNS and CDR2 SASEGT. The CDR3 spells CASSDRDRLYEQYF. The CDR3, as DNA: TGTGCCAGCAGTGACCGGGACCGACTCTACGAGCAGTACTTC.

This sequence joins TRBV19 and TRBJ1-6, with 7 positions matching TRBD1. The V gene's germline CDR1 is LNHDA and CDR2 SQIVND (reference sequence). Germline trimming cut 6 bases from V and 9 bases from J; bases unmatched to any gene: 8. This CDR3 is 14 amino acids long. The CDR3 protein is CASRVGPGGSPLHF. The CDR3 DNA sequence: TGTGCCAGTAGGGTAGGACCAGGGGGTTCACCCCTCCACTTT. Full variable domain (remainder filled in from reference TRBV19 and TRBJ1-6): DGGITQSPKYLFRKEGQNVTLSCEQNLNHDAMYWYRQDPGQGLRLIYYSQIVNDFQKGDIAEGYSVSREKKESFPLTVTSAQKNPTAFYLCASRVGPGGSPLHFGNGTRLTVT.

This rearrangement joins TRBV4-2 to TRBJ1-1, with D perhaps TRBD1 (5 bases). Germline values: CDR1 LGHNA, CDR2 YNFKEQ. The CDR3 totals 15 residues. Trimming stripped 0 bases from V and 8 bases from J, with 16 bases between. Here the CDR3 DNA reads TGTGCCAGCAGCCAAGATCATTCAGGGTTTCTCGAAGCTTTCTTT. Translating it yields CASSQDHSGFLEAFF.

CDR3 sequence: CASSPFDSSQPQHF. The CDR3 nucleotides are TGTGCCAGCAGCCCGTTTGACAGTTCGCAGCCCCAGCATTTT. The rearrangement uses TRBV7-8 and TRBJ1-5, with a possible D match to TRBD1 (5 bases). V shed 5 bases and J shed 7 bases, with 15 bases lying between them. Germline V gene sequence: CDR1 SGHVS, CDR2 FQNEAQ. The CDR3 is made up of 14 amino acids.

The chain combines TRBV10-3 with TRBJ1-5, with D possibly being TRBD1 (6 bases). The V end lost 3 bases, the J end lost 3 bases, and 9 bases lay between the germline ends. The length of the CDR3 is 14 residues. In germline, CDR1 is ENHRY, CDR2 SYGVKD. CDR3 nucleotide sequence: TGTGCCATCAGTGAAGGACAGATCAATCAGCCCCAGCATTTT. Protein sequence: CAISEGQINQPQHF.

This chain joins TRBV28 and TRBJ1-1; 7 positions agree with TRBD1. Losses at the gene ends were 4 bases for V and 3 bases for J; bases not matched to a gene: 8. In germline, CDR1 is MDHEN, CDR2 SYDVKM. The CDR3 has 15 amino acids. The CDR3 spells CASSSGSTGYTEAFF. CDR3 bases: TGTGCCAGCAGTTCCGGATCGACAGGGTACACTGAAGCTTTCTTT.

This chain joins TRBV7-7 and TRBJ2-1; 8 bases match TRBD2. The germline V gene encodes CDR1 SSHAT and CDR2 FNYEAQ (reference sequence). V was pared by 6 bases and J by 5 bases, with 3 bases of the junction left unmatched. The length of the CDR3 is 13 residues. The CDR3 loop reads CASSSGNNNEQFF. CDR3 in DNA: TGTGCCAGCAGTAGCGGGAACAACAATGAGCAGTTCTTC.

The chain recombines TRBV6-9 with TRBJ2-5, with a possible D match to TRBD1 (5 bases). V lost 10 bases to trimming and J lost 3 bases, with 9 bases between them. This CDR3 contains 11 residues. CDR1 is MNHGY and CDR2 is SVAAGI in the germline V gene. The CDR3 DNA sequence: TGTGCCAACCGCAGGGAAGAGACCCAGTACTTC. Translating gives CANRREETQYF.